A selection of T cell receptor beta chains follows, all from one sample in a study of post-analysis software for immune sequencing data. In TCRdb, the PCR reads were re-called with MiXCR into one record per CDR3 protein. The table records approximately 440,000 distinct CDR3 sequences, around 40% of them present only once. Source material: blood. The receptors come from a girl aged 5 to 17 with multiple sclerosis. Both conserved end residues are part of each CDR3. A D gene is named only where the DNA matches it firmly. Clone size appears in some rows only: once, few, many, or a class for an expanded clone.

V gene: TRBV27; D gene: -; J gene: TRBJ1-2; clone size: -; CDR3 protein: CASWSGSILTNYGYTF; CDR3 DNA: TGTGCCAGCTGGTCAGGGTCTATCTTAACTAACTATGGCTACACCTTC
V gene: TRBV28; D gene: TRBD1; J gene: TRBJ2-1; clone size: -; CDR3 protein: CASTLQGYNEQFF; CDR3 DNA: TGTGCCAGCACCTTACAGGGGTACAATGAGCAGTTCTTC
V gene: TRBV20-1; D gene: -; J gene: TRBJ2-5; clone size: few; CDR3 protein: CSASLVQETQYF; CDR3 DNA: TGCAGTGCTAGCCTGGTCCAAGAGACCCAGTACTTC
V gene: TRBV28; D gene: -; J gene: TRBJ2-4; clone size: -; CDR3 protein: CASQMDAKNIQYF; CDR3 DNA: TGTGCCAGCCAAATGGATGCCAAAAACATTCAGTACTTC
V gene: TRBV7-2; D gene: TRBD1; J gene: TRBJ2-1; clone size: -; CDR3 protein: CASSLGTGGPYNEQFF; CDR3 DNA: TGTGCCAGCAGCTTAGGAACAGGGGGCCCCTACAATGAGCAGTTCTTC
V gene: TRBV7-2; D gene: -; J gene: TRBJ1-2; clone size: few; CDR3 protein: CASSSGTGGHGYTF; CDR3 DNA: TGTGCCAGCAGCTCCGGGACGGGGGGCCATGGCTACACCTTC
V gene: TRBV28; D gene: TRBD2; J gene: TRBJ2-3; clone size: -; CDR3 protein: CASPGAPGLAGGPDTDTQYF; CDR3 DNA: TGTGCCAGCCCCGGAGCGCCGGGACTAGCGGGAGGGCCGGACACAGATACGCAGTATTTT
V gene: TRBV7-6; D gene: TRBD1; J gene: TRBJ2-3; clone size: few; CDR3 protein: CASSSGQFFTDTQYF; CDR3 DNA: TGTGCCAGCAGCTCGGGACAGTTTTTCACAGATACGCAGTATTTT
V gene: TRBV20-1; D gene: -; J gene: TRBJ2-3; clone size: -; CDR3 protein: CSARSAGVGADTQYF; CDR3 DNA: TGCAGTGCTAGGTCTGCTGGGGTCGGCGCAGATACGCAGTATTTT
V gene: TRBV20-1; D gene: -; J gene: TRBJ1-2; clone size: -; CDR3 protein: CSARSGGHYGYTF; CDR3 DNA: TGCAGTGCTAGAAGCGGGGGGCACTATGGCTACACCTTC
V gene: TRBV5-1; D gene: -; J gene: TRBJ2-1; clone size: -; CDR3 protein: CASRANLVAVGDEQFF; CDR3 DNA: TGCGCCAGCAGAGCCAACCTAGTTGCGGTAGGGGATGAGCAGTTCTTC
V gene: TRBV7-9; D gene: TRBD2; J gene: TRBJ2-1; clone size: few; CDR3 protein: CASSLGASGRLPTYNEQFF; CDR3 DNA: TGTGCCAGCAGCTTAGGGGCTAGCGGGAGATTGCCGACCTACAATGAGCAGTTCTTC
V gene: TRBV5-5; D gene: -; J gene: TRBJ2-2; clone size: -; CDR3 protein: CASSLVPSARLGPGELFF; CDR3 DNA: TGTGCCAGCAGCTTGGTCCCCAGCGCCCGGCTCGGGCCCGGGGAGCTGTTTTTT
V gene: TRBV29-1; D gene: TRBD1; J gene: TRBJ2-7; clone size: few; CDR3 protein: CSASDRDSYEQYF; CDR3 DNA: TGCAGCGCTTCCGACAGGGACTCCTACGAGCAGTACTTC
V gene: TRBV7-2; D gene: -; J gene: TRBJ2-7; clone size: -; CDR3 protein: CASSLGVRETQYF; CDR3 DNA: TGTGCCAGCAGCTTAGGGGTGAGGGAGACGCAGTACTTC
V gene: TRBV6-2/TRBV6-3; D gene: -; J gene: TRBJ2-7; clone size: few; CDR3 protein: CASSYSPYEQYF; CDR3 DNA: TGTGCCAGCAGTTACTCGCCCTACGAGCAGTACTTC
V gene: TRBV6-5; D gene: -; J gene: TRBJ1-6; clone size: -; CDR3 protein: CASRDQGKDSPLHF; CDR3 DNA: TGTGCCAGCAGGGATCAGGGAAAGGATTCACCCCTCCACTTT
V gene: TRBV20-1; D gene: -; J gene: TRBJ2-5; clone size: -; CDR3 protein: CSARSQGTYF; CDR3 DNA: TGCAGTGCTAGATCCCAGGGTACGTACTTC
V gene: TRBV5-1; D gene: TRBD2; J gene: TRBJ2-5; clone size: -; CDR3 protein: CASSLATSGRPETQYF; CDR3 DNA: TGCGCCAGCAGCTTGGCGACTAGCGGGAGGCCAGAGACCCAGTACTTC
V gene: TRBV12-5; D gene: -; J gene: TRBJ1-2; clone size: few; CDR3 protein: CASGLVSGGNYGYTF; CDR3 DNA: TGTGCTAGTGGTTTGGTATCCGGGGGGAACTATGGCTACACCTTC
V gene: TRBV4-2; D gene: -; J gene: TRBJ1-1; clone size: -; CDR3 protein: CASSQKPNTEAFF; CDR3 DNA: TGTGCCAGCAGCCAAAAACCCAACACTGAAGCTTTCTTT
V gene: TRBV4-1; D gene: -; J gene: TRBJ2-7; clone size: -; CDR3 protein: CASSQVPQGDGEQYF; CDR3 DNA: TGCGCCAGCAGCCAAGTACCCCAAGGGGACGGCGAGCAGTACTTC
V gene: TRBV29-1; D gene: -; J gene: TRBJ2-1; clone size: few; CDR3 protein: CSAGLYNEQFF; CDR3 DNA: TGCAGCGCCGGGTTATACAATGAGCAGTTCTTC
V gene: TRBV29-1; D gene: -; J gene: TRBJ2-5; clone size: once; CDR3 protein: CSTRHQMGMTQYF; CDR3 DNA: TGCAGCACCAGACACCAGATGGGGATGACCCAGTACTTC
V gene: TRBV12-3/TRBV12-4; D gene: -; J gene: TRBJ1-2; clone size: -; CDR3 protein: CASSWGTYGYTF; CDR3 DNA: TGTGCCAGCAGCTGGGGCACTTATGGCTACACCTTC
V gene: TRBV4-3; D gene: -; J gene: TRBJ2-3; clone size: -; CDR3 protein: CASSPSTGALTDTQYF; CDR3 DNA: TGCGCCAGCAGCCCGTCGACCGGGGCCCTCACAGATACGCAGTATTTT
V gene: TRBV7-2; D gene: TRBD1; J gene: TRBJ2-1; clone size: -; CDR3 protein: CASSLARDRVDNEQFF; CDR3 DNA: TGTGCCAGCAGCTTAGCGAGAGACAGGGTTGACAATGAGCAGTTCTTC
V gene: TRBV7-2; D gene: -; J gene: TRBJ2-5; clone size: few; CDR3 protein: CASSLAGQGIRETQYF; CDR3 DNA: TGTGCCAGCAGCTTAGCAGGGCAGGGAATTCGGGAGACCCAGTACTTC
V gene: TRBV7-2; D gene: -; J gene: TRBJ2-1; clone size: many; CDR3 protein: CASSSRWAQRTEQFF; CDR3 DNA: TGTGCCAGCAGCTCCCGGTGGGCGCAGAGGACTGAGCAGTTCTTC
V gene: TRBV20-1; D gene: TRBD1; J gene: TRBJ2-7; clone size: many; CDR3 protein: CSAAPGQGAKTYEQYF; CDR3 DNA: TGCAGTGCTGCACCGGGACAGGGGGCGAAAACTTACGAGCAGTACTTC
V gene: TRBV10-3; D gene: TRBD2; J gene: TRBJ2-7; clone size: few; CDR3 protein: CAIHSGLAGVYEQYF; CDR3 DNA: TGTGCCATACACTCGGGACTAGCGGGAGTCTACGAGCAGTACTTC
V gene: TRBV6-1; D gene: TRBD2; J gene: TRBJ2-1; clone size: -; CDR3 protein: CASQLAGGVDEQFF; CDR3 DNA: TGTGCCAGCCAACTAGCGGGAGGGGTCGATGAGCAGTTCTTC
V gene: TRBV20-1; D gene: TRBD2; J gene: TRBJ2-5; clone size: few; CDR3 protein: CSARDTSGREQTQYF; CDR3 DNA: TGCAGTGCTAGAGATACTAGCGGGAGGGAGCAGACCCAGTACTTC
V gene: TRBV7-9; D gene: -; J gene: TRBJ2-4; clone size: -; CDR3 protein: CASSFKPKNIQYF; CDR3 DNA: TGTGCCAGCAGCTTTAAACCGAAAAACATTCAGTACTTC
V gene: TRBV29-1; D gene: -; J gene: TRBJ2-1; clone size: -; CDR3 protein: CSVLLMIGYNEQFF; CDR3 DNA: TGCAGCGTTCTATTAATGATAGGCTACAATGAGCAGTTCTTC
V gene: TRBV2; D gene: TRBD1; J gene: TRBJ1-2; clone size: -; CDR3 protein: CASSPDRGRYGYTF; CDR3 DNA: TGTGCCAGCAGTCCGGACAGGGGCCGCTATGGCTACACCTTC
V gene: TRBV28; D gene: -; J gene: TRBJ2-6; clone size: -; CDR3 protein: CANSTDRSGANVLTF; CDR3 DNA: TGTGCCAACAGCACAGACAGGTCTGGGGCCAACGTCCTGACTTTC
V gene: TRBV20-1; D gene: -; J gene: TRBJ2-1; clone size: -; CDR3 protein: CSASARSWEYSYNEQFF; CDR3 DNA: TGCAGTGCTAGTGCGCGTTCCTGGGAGTACTCCTACAATGAGCAGTTCTTC
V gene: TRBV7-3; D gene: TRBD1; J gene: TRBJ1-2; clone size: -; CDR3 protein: CASSVTPRQGRVGGYTF; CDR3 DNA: TGTGCCAGCAGCGTCACCCCTCGACAGGGGAGGGTGGGTGGCTACACCTTC
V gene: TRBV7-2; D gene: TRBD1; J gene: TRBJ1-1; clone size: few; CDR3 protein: CASSVRQGTEAFF; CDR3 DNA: TGTGCCAGCAGCGTAAGACAGGGAACTGAAGCTTTCTTT
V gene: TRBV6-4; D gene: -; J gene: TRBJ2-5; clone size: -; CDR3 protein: CASSVQRSSYNEQYF; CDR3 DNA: TGTGCCAGCAGCGTACAGAGAAGCTCCTACAATGAGCAGTACTTC
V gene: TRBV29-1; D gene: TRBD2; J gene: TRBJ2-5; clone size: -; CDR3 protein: CSILAVQETQYF; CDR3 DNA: TGCAGCATCCTAGCGGTGCAAGAGACCCAGTACTTC
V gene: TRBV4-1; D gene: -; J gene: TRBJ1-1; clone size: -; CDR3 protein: CASSIDSGQNTEAFF; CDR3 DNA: TGCGCCAGCAGCATAGACTCGGGACAGAACACTGAAGCTTTCTTT
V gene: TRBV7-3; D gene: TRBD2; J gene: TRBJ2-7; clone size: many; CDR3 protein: CASSLWTPFTLAGIPYEQYF; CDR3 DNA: TGTGCCAGCAGCTTATGGACCCCTTTTACCCTAGCGGGGATACCCTACGAGCAGTACTTC
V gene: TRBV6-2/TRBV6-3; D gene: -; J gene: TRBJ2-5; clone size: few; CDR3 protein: CASSYSLDQETQYF; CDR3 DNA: TGTGCCAGCAGTTACAGTCTAGATCAAGAGACCCAGTACTTC
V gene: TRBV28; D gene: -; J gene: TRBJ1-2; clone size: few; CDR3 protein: CASSLGHKIGGYTF; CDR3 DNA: TGTGCCAGCAGTTTGGGTCATAAAATCGGTGGCTACACCTTC